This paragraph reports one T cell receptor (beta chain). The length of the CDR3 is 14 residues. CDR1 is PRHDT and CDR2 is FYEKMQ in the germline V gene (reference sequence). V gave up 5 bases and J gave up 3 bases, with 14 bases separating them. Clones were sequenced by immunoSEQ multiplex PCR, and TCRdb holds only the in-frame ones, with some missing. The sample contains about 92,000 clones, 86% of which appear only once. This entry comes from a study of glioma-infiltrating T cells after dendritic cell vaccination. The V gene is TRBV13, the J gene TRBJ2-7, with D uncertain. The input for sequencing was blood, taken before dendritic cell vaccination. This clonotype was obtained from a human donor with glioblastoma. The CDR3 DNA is TGTGCCAGCAGCCAATGGCTACAGAACTACGAGCAGTACTTC. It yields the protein CASSQWLQNYEQYF.